Shown below are 5 T cell receptor beta chains from a single sample sequenced in a study of follicular helper T cells after annual influenza vaccination. The time point here: 2014-2015 season, pre-vaccination. The protocol was immunoSEQ multiplex PCR, while the TCRdb copy is restricted to in-frame clones and leaves out a portion. This sample has some 8,300 clones, with about four fifths found just once. Sequencing was performed on CXCR5+ CD38- circulating T follicular helper cells from blood, taken on the day of influenza vaccination. Subset noted: circulating Tfh, non-naive CD4+CXCR5+PD-1+ (ICOS+CD38+ or ICOS-CD38-). The receptors shown here come from an adult who received the influenza vaccine.

J is TRBJ2-5 and V is TRBV5-5, with D uncertain. This CDR3 comprises 14 residues. Per germline, CDR1 SGHKS and CDR2 YYEKEE (reference sequence). The germline V and J ends were trimmed by 4 bases and 4 bases, with 14 bases remaining between them. CDR3 sequence reads: CASSPRPFGETQYF. The CDR3 DNA sequence: TGTGCCAGCAGCCCGCGGCCATTTGGAGAGACCCAGTACTTC.

The chain couples TRBV2 to TRBJ2-5; unclear D gene. The V end lost 8 bases, the J end lost 5 bases, and 12 bases lay between the germline ends. This CDR3 region has 12 residues. CDR1 is SNHLY and CDR2 is FYNNEI in the germline V gene. The CDR3 bases are TGTGCCAGCGCCGGCATTACGGAGACCCAGTACTTC. Amino acids: CASAGITETQYF. The whole variable domain, filled in from reference TRBV2 and TRBJ2-5, reads EPEVTQTPSHQVTQMGQEVILRCVPISNHLYFYWYRQILGQKVEFLVSFYNNEISEKSEIFDDQFSVERPDGSNFTLKIRSTKLEDSAMYFCASAGITETQYFGPGTRLLVL.

The chain is built from TRBV2 and TRBJ2-5, with D uncertain. CDR1 and CDR2 from the germline V gene are SNHLY and FYNNEI. The CDR3 sequence is 13 residues long. V was cut by 6 bases and J by 0 bases, with 8 bases left in between. In DNA, the CDR3 is TGTGCCAGCAGCCTTGAGTACCAAGAGACCCAGTACTTC. It is translated as CASSLEYQETQYF.

The J gene is TRBJ1-1, the V gene TRBV7-2, with D maybe TRBD1 (5 bases). V was cut by 5 bases and J by 9 bases, with 25 bases left in between. CDR3 length: 16 amino acids. Per germline, CDR1 SGHTA and CDR2 FQGNSA. The CDR3 spells CASSQRSGTGAPKAFF. The CDR3 coding sequence is TGTGCCAGCAGCCAGAGATCCGGGACTGGGGCCCCCAAAGCTTTCTTT. Together with reference TRBV7-2 and TRBJ1-1, the CDR3 gives the full variable domain: GAGVSQSPSNKVTEKGKDVELRCDPISGHTALYWYRQSLGQGLEFLIYFQGNSAPDKSGLPSDRFSAERTGGSVSTLTIQRTQQEDSAVYLCASSQRSGTGAPKAFFGQGTRLTVV.

The CDR3 is CASSYGTGSEKLFF. DNA of the CDR3: TGTGCCAGTAGCTATGGGACAGGGAGTGAAAAACTGTTTTTT. The chain recombines TRBV19 with TRBJ1-4; TRBD1 agrees at 9 bases. This CDR3 is 14 amino acids long. V trimming: 6 bases; J trimming: 7 bases; junction bases outside the gene matches: 6. CDR1 LNHDA and CDR2 SQIVND come from the germline V gene (reference sequence). The whole variable domain, remainder taken from reference TRBV19 and TRBJ1-4, is DGGITQSPKYLFRKEGQNVTLSCEQNLNHDAMYWYRQDPGQGLRLIYYSQIVNDFQKGDIAEGYSVSREKKESFPLTVTSAQKNPTAFYLCASSYGTGSEKLFFGSGTQLSVL.